This is a list of T cell receptor beta chains from one sample in a study of cytomegalovirus exposure and HLA in healthy donors. Data came from immunoSEQ multiplex PCR; TCRdb stores just in-frame clones and leaves some out. The sample holds roughly 150,000 clones; around 81% are singletons and the top ten take approximately 1%. Sequenced sample: PBMCs. These receptors were taken from a middle-aged woman in good health and CMV-seronegative. Each CDR3 is given with its conserved first and last residue. D genes are given only for firm matches. Not all rows give a size; the values are once, few, many and, for expanded clones, a class.

d_call: .
clone_size: .
v_call: TRBV7-2
cdr3_length: 14
j_call: TRBJ1-2
cdr3_aa: CASSLGARVYGYTF
cdr3_nt: TGTGCCAGCAGCTTGGGGGCGCGGGTCTATGGCTACACCTTC

d_call: TRBD1
clone_size: .
v_call: TRBV30
cdr3_length: 15
j_call: TRBJ1-4
cdr3_aa: CAWSGGGWGNEKLFF
cdr3_nt: TGTGCCTGGAGTGGAGGGGGCTGGGGTAATGAAAAACTGTTTTTT

d_call: .
clone_size: .
v_call: TRBV21-1
cdr3_length: 14
j_call: TRBJ2-7
cdr3_aa: CASSEEGQAYEQYF
cdr3_nt: TGTGCCAGCAGCGAAGAAGGACAGGCCTACGAGCAGTACTTC

d_call: TRBD1
clone_size: few
v_call: TRBV11-3
cdr3_length: 16
j_call: TRBJ1-1
cdr3_aa: CASSARQDRGNTEAFF
cdr3_nt: TGTGCCAGCAGCGCCCGCCAGGACAGGGGAAACACTGAAGCTTTCTTT

d_call: .
clone_size: .
v_call: TRBV28
cdr3_length: 12
j_call: TRBJ1-1
cdr3_aa: CALQGLDTEAFF
cdr3_nt: TGTGCCCTGCAGGGGCTGGACACTGAAGCTTTCTTT

d_call: TRBD1
clone_size: .
v_call: TRBV2
cdr3_length: 14
j_call: TRBJ2-2
cdr3_aa: CASSEGTGYGELFF
cdr3_nt: TGTGCCAGCAGTGAAGGGACAGGGTACGGGGAGCTGTTTTTT

d_call: TRBD2
clone_size: .
v_call: TRBV7-9
cdr3_length: 16
j_call: TRBJ2-1
cdr3_aa: CASSFGTSGSPNEQFF
cdr3_nt: TGTGCCAGCAGCTTCGGGACTAGCGGGAGCCCCAATGAGCAGTTCTTC

d_call: TRBD2
clone_size: .
v_call: TRBV7-6
cdr3_length: 16
j_call: TRBJ2-3
cdr3_aa: CASSSISGSGTDTQYF
cdr3_nt: TGTGCCAGCAGCTCCATTAGCGGGAGCGGCACAGATACGCAGTATTTT

d_call: TRBD2
clone_size: once
v_call: TRBV13
cdr3_length: 15
j_call: TRBJ2-1
cdr3_aa: CASSFSLAGDDEQFF
cdr3_nt: TGTGCCAGCAGCTTCTCACTAGCGGGAGATGATGAGCAGTTCTTC

d_call: .
clone_size: few
v_call: TRBV9
cdr3_length: 13
j_call: TRBJ2-2
cdr3_aa: CASSVGGRGELFF
cdr3_nt: TGTGCCAGCAGCGTAGGAGGGAGGGGGGAGCTGTTTTTT

d_call: .
clone_size: .
v_call: TRBV6-6
cdr3_length: 14
j_call: TRBJ2-7
cdr3_aa: CASSLSGPSYEQYF
cdr3_nt: TGTGCCAGCAGTTTGAGCGGGCCCTCCTACGAGCAGTACTTC

d_call: .
clone_size: .
v_call: TRBV7-2
cdr3_length: 14
j_call: TRBJ1-1
cdr3_aa: CASSVEGVGTEAFF
cdr3_nt: TGTGCCAGCAGCGTGGAAGGGGTGGGCACTGAAGCTTTCTTT

d_call: .
clone_size: .
v_call: TRBV6-6
cdr3_length: 14
j_call: TRBJ1-5
cdr3_aa: CASSYSGASQPQHF
cdr3_nt: TGTGCCAGCAGTTACTCGGGGGCTAGTCAGCCCCAGCATTTT

d_call: .
clone_size: few
v_call: TRBV19
cdr3_length: 21
j_call: TRBJ1-2
cdr3_aa: CASSIGGGASPLLIANYGYTF
cdr3_nt: TGTGCCAGTAGTATAGGGGGGGGCGCTTCCCCCCTTCTAATAGCTAACTATGGCTACACCTTC